Listed below are T cell receptor beta chains from one sample, sequenced in a study of read filtering for tumor transcriptome and immune sequencing. TCRdb reprocessed the reads with MiXCR, giving one entry per CDR3 protein. The sample shows over 80,000 distinct CDR3 sequences, around 12% of them seen only once. Specimen: a population of CD138-negative cells sorted from bone marrow. All receptors come from a donor at least 40 years old with multiple myeloma. Both conserved end residues are part of each CDR3. D genes are given only for firm matches. Some rows mark clone size as missing; the rest say once, few, many or name a class of expanded clone.

J,V,D,size,CDR3,DNA
TRBJ1-1,TRBV24-1,NA,many,CATSDPGRNTEAFF,TGTGCCACCAGTGACCCAGGGAGGAACACTGAAGCTTTCTTT
TRBJ2-1,TRBV20-1,TRBD2,many,CSASAGGPGNEQFF,TGCAGTGCTAGCGCGGGAGGGCCAGGCAATGAGCAGTTCTTC
TRBJ1-1,TRBV30,TRBD1,many,CAWSANRGTEAFF,TGTGCCTGGAGTGCAAACAGGGGAACTGAAGCTTTCTTT
TRBJ2-5,TRBV29-1,TRBD2,few,CSVEERRLAGEETQYF,TGCAGCGTTGAAGAACGGAGACTAGCGGGAGAAGAGACCCAGTACTTC
TRBJ2-7,TRBV5-1,NA,many,CASSLGTPEQYF,TGCGCCAGCAGCTTAGGGACTCCGGAGCAGTACTTC
TRBJ2-1,TRBV6-5,TRBD2,many,CASSYSSGGREQFF,TGTGCCAGCAGTTACTCTTCGGGAGGGCGTGAGCAGTTCTTC
TRBJ2-2,TRBV29-1,NA,many,CSVVTSLNTGELFF,TGCAGCGTTGTGACATCACTGAACACCGGGGAGCTGTTTTTT
TRBJ2-3,TRBV4-2,TRBD2,NA,CASSPGGREGTDTQYF,TGTGCCAGCAGCCCCGGCGGGCGGGAGGGCACAGATACGCAGTATTTT
TRBJ2-7,TRBV12-3/TRBV12-4,TRBD2,many,CASTPSGTYEQYF,TGTGCCAGCACGCCTAGCGGTACCTACGAGCAGTACTTC
TRBJ2-7,TRBV20-1,TRBD1,few,CSASDYRGPGYEQYF,TGCAGTGCTAGTGACTACAGGGGGCCGGGCTACGAGCAGTACTTC
TRBJ2-1,TRBV5-1,NA,many,CASSRDDSSPYNEQFF,TGCGCCAGCAGTCGCGACGACAGTTCTCCTTACAATGAGCAGTTCTTC
TRBJ1-1,TRBV6-2/TRBV6-3,NA,NA,CASSYGARIPEAFF,TGTGCCAGCAGTTACGGGGCGAGGATCCCTGAAGCTTTCTTT
TRBJ2-6,TRBV7-3,NA,few,CASSLIGGQGFSGANVLTF,TGTGCCAGCAGCTTAATAGGGGGTCAGGGGTTCTCTGGGGCCAACGTCCTGACTTTC
TRBJ2-1,TRBV19,TRBD1,many,CASSIVGQGTGEQFF,TGTGCCAGTAGTATAGTGGGACAGGGAACAGGGGAGCAGTTCTTC
TRBJ1-1,TRBV18,NA,many,CASSPGVAGTEAFF,TGTGCCAGCTCACCGGGGGTTGCGGGCACTGAAGCTTTCTTT
TRBJ2-1,TRBV30,NA,many,CAWSVLTGYNEQFF,TGTGCCTGGAGTGTACTAACGGGTTACAATGAGCAGTTCTTC
TRBJ2-1,TRBV6-6,TRBD2,many,CASSGDYDEQFF,TGTGCCAGCAGTGGGGACTACGATGAGCAGTTCTTC
TRBJ1-5,TRBV5-1,TRBD1,NA,CASSFGTGEWGNQPQHF,TGCGCCAGCAGCTTCGGGACAGGAGAATGGGGCAATCAGCCCCAGCATTTT
TRBJ2-1,TRBV7-3,TRBD2,NA,CASSVRSSGINNEQFF,TGTGCCAGCAGCGTCAGATCTAGCGGTATTAACAATGAGCAGTTCTTC
TRBJ2-7,TRBV5-5,NA,few,CASSPSRSTAEQYF,TGTGCCAGCAGCCCGAGCCGATCTACGGCAGAGCAGTACTTC
TRBJ2-3,TRBV20-1,TRBD2,many,CSASRTSGSTDTQYF,TGCAGTGCCAGCAGGACTAGCGGTAGCACAGATACGCAGTATTTT
TRBJ1-1,TRBV10-3,TRBD1,many,CAIRGQGGNLNTEAFF,TGTGCCATCAGGGGACAGGGGGGAAACCTGAACACTGAAGCTTTCTTT
TRBJ1-4,TRBV29-1,NA,many,CSVGDTPGGLFF,TGCAGCGTGGGGGACACCCCAGGAGGACTGTTTTTT
TRBJ1-5,TRBV2,TRBD1,NA,CATSGQGLNQPQHF,TGTGCCACATCGGGACAGGGGCTCAATCAGCCCCAGCATTTT
TRBJ1-2,TRBV7-9,NA,many,CASSFDQRTYTF,TGTGCCAGCAGCTTCGATCAGAGGACCTACACCTTC
TRBJ2-1,TRBV3-1,NA,many,CASSHLAVNEQFF,TGTGCCAGCAGCCATTTAGCCGTGAATGAGCAGTTCTTC
TRBJ2-1,TRBV29-1,NA,many,CSVRTYLGGEQFF,TGCAGCGTCCGGACTTATTTAGGGGGTGAGCAGTTCTTC
TRBJ2-5,TRBV29-1,TRBD2,many,CSVEGRLAMETQYF,TGCAGCGTTGAAGGCCGACTAGCGATGGAGACCCAGTACTTC
TRBJ2-5,TRBV5-1,NA,NA,CASNSGTLQETQYF,TGCGCCAGCAACTCAGGGACACTGCAAGAGACCCAGTACTTC
TRBJ1-1,TRBV7-8,TRBD1,many,CASSLAPGQLNTEAFF,TGTGCCAGCAGCTTAGCTCCGGGACAGCTAAACACTGAAGCTTTCTTT
TRBJ1-2,TRBV7-6,NA,NA,CASSSGISYGYTF,TGTGCCAGCAGCTCCGGGATTTCCTATGGCTACACCTTC
TRBJ2-4,TRBV12-3/TRBV12-4,NA,many,CASSYGGARSENIQYF,TGTGCCAGCAGTTATGGGGGCGCGAGGTCCGAAAACATTCAGTACTTC
TRBJ1-3,TRBV11-2,NA,many,CASSSGSGNTIYF,TGTGCCAGCAGCTCAGGCTCTGGAAACACCATATATTTT
TRBJ2-7,TRBV20-1,TRBD1,many,CSARAGTAPYEQYF,TGCAGTGCTAGAGCTGGGACAGCTCCCTACGAGCAGTACTTC
TRBJ2-5,TRBV29-1,NA,many,CSVEWTKETQYF,TGCAGCGTTGAGTGGACCAAAGAGACCCAGTACTTC
TRBJ2-5,TRBV29-1,TRBD2,many,CSVRLAGQETQYF,TGCAGCGTCAGACTAGCGGGTCAAGAGACCCAGTACTTC
TRBJ2-5,TRBV24-1,NA,many,CATREGSTETQYF,TGTGCCACCAGGGAGGGGTCAACGGAGACCCAGTACTTC
TRBJ1-1,TRBV28,NA,NA,CASSLDANTEAFF,TGTGCCAGCAGTTTGGATGCAAACACTGAAGCTTTCTTT
TRBJ2-1,TRBV6-4,TRBD2,many,CASSSGGPNNEQFF,TGTGCCAGCAGTAGCGGGGGCCCAAACAATGAGCAGTTCTTC
TRBJ2-6,TRBV5-8,NA,few,CASSSYRVSGANVLTF,TGTGCCAGCAGTTCCTACAGGGTCTCTGGGGCCAACGTCCTGACTTTC
TRBJ2-5,TRBV21-1,NA,NA,CASILRDPKETQYF,TGTGCCAGCATCCTCCGGGACCCAAAAGAGACCCAGTACTTC
TRBJ2-5,TRBV2,TRBD1,many,CASSTTGLETQYF,TGTGCCAGCAGTACGACAGGGCTAGAGACCCAGTACTTC
TRBJ2-2,TRBV7-3,NA,many,CASSLTKESTGELFF,TGTGCCAGCAGCTTAACGAAAGAATCGACCGGGGAGCTGTTTTTT
TRBJ2-5,TRBV6-1,NA,few,CASRHTGRQGTQYF,TGTGCCAGCAGACACACTGGACGCCAAGGGACCCAGTACTTC
TRBJ2-1,TRBV12-3/TRBV12-4,NA,many,CASSNSGTYNEQFF,TGTGCCAGCAGTAATAGCGGAACCTACAATGAGCAGTTCTTC
TRBJ1-1,TRBV5-1,NA,many,CASSLGPANTEAFF,TGCGCCAGCAGCTTGGGGCCGGCGAACACTGAAGCTTTCTTT
TRBJ1-2,TRBV5-1,NA,few,CASSLTGIYGYTF,TGCGCCAGCAGCTTGACAGGGATCTATGGCTACACCTTC
TRBJ2-7,TRBV11-2,NA,few,CASSFGLPGEQYF,TGTGCCAGCAGCTTCGGACTCCCCGGGGAGCAGTACTTC
TRBJ1-1,TRBV6-5,NA,many,CASRWGGGAEAFF,TGTGCCAGCAGATGGGGCGGTGGCGCTGAAGCTTTCTTT
TRBJ2-5,TRBV27,NA,many,CASSPLGGRGEETQYF,TGTGCCAGCAGTCCCCTAGGTGGGAGGGGGGAAGAGACCCAGTACTTC
TRBJ2-1,TRBV7-8,TRBD2,many,CASSPGGSTYNEQFF,TGTGCCAGCAGCCCGGGGGGGAGTACTTACAATGAGCAGTTCTTC
TRBJ2-3,TRBV7-2,NA,many,CASSSSGTTDTQYF,TGTGCCAGCAGCTCCTCCGGGACCACAGATACGCAGTATTTT
TRBJ2-1,TRBV6-2/TRBV6-3,NA,many,CASSVGRRNEQFF,TGTGCCAGCAGTGTGGGACGGCGGAATGAGCAGTTCTTC